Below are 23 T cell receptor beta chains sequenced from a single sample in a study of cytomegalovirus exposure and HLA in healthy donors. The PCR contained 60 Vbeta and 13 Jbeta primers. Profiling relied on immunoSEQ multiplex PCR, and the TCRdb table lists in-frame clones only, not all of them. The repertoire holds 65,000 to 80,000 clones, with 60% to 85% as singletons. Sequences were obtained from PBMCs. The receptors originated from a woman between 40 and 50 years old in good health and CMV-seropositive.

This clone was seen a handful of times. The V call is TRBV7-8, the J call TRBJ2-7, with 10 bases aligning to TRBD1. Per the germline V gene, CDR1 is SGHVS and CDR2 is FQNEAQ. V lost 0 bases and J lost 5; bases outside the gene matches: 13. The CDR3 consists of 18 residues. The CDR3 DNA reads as TGTGCCAGCAGCTTAGCGCGTCTCAGGGGACAGGGGCAAAACGAGCAGTACTTC. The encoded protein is CASSLARLRGQGQNEQYF.

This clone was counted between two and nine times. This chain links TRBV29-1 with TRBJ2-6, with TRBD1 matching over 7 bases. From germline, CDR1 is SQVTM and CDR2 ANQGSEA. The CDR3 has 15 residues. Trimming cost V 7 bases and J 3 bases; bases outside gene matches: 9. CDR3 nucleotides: TGCAGCGCAGCGACAGGGTCGGGTGGGGCCAACGTCCTGACTTTC. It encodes CSAATGSGGANVLTF.

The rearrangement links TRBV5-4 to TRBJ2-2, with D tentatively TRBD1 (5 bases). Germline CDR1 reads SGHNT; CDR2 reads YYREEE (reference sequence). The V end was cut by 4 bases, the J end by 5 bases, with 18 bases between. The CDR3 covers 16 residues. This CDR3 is CASSPPGQGRTGELFF. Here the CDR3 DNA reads TGTGCCAGCAGCCCCCCGGGTCAGGGTAGAACCGGGGAGCTGTTTTTT.

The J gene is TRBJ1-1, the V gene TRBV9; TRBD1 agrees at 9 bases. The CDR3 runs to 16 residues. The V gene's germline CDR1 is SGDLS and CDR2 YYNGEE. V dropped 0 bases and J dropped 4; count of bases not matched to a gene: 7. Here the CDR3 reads CASSVDPTGGGTEAFF. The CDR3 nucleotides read TGTGCCAGCAGCGTAGACCCAACAGGGGGCGGCACTGAAGCTTTCTTT.

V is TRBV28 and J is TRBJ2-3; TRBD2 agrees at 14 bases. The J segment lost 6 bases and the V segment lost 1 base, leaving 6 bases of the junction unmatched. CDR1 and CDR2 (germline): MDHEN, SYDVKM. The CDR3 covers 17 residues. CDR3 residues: CASSLFGLAGGRDTQYF. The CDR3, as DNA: TGTGCCAGCAGTTTATTCGGACTAGCGGGAGGAAGGGATACGCAGTATTTT.

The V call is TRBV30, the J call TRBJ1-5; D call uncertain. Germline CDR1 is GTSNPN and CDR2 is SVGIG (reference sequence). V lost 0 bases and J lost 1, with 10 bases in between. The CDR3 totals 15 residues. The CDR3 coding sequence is TGTGCCTGGAGTGTACAAGGGAGCAGCAATCAGCCCCAGCATTTT. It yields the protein CAWSVQGSSNQPQHF.

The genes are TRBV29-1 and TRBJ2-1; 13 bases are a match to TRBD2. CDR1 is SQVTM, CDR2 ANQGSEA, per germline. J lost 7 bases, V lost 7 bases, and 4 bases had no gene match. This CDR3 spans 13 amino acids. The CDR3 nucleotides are TGCAGCGCCGGACTAGCGGGAGTAAATGAGCAGTTCTTC. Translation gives CSAGLAGVNEQFF.

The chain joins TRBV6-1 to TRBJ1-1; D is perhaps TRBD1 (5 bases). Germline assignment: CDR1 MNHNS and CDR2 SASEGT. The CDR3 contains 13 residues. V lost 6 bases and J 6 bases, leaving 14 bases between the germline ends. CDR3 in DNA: TGTGCCAGCAGGGTTCAGGGTCGCGCTGAAGCTTTCTTT. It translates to CASRVQGRAEAFF.

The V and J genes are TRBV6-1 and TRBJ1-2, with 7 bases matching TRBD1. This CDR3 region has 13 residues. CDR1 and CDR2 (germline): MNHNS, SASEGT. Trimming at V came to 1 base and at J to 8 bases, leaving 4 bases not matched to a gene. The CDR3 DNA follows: TGTGCCAGCAGTGAAGACAGGGGAGGAGGCTACACCTTC. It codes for CASSEDRGGGYTF.

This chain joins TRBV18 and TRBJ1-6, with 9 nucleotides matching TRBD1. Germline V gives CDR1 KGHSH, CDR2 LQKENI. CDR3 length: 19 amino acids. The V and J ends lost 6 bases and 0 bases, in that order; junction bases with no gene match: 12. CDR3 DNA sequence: TGTGCCAGCTCGAAGAGGACAGGGGAAAGGAGCTCCTATAATTCACCCCTCCACTTT. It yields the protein CASSKRTGERSSYNSPLHF.

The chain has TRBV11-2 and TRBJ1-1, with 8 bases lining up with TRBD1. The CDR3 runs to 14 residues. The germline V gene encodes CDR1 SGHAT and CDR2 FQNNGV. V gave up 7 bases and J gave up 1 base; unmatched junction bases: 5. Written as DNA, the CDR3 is TGTGCCAGCATGCAGGGACAGGCGAACACTGAAGCTTTCTTT. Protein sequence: CASMQGQANTEAFF.

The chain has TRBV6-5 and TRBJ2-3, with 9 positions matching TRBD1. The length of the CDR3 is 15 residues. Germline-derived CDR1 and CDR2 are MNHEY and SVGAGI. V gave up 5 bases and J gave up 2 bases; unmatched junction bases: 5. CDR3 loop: CASSTGTGITDTQYF. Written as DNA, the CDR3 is TGTGCCAGCAGTACCGGGACAGGGATCACAGATACGCAGTATTTT.

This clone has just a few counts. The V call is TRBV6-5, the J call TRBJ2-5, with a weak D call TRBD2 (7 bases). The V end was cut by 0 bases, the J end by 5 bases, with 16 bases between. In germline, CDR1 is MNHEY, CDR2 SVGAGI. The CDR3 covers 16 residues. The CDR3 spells CASSYSGVGGLETQYF. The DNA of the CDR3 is TGTGCCAGCAGTTACTCAGGTGTCGGGGGGCTTGAGACCCAGTACTTC.

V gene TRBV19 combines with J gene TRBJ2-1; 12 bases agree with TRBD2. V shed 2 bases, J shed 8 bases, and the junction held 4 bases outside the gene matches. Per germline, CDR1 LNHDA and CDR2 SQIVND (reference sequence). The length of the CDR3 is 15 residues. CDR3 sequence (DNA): TGTGCCAGTAGTATACTAGCGGGAGGGCCTGATGAGCAGTTCTTC. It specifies CASSILAGGPDEQFF.

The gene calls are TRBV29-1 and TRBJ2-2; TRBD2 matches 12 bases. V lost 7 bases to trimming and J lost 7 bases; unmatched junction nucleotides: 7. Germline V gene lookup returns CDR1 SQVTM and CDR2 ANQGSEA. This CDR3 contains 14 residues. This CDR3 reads CSARLAGAGGELFF. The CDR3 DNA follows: TGCAGCGCAAGACTAGCGGGGGCGGGCGGGGAGCTGTTTTTT.

The CDR3 DNA follows: TGTGCCAGCAGTGCTCCGCGACAGGGGGCAGGGGGCACCATATATTTT. It encodes CASSAPRQGAGGTIYF. The chain couples TRBV25-1 to TRBJ1-3; 10 bases are shared with TRBD1. J gave up 9 bases and V 4 bases, and 12 bases lay outside the gene matches. This CDR3 spans 16 amino acids. Germline V gene data show CDR1 as MGHDK and CDR2 as SYGVNS. The full variable domain, in which reference TRBV25-1 and TRBJ1-3 provide the parts outside the CDR3, is EADIYQTPRYLVIGTGKKITLECSQTMGHDKMYWYQQDPGMELHLIHYSYGVNSTEKGDLSSESTVSRIRTEHFPLTLESARPSHTSQYLCASSAPRQGAGGTIYFGEGSWLTVV.

The DNA of the CDR3 is TGTGCCAGCAGCCCAGGCCTGGGGCCCTACGAGCAGTACTTC. Translation gives CASSPGLGPYEQYF. V is TRBV9 and J is TRBJ2-7, with a possible D match to TRBD1 (5 bases). V was pared by 4 bases and J by 2 bases, with 13 bases between. Germline CDR1 reads SGDLS; CDR2 reads YYNGEE. The CDR3 sequence is 14 residues long.

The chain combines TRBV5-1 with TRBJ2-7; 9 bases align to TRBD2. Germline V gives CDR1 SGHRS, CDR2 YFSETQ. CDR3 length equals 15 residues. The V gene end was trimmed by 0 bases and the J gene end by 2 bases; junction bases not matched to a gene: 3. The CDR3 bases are TGCGCCAGCAGCTTGGCAGCGGGAGGCCCCTACGAGCAGTACTTC. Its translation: CASSLAAGGPYEQYF.

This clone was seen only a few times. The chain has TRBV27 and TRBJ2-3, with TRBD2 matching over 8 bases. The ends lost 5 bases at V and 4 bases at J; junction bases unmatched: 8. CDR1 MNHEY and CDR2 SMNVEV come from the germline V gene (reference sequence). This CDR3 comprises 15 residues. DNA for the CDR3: TGTGCCAGCAGTCCCCTCGGACTAGCCCCAGATACGCAGTATTTT. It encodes CASSPLGLAPDTQYF.

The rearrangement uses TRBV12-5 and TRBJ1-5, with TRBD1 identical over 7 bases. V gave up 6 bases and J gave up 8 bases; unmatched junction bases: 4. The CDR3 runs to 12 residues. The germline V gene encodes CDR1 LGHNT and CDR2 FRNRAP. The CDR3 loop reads CASGTGLEPQHF. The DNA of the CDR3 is TGTGCTAGTGGGACAGGGCTGGAGCCCCAGCATTTT.

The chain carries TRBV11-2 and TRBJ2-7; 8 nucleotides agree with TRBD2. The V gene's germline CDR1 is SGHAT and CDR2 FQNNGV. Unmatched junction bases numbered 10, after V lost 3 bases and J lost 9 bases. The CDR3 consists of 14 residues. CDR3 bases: TGTGCCAGCAGCTTTAACGGGAGGGAAAACGGGCAGTACTTC. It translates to CASSFNGRENGQYF.

CDR3 DNA: TGCGCCAGCAGTTACGAGGGTGATCAGCCCCAGCATTTT. Translation: CASSYEGDQPQHF. The chain couples TRBV5-1 to TRBJ1-5; the D is unclear. Germline-derived CDR1 and CDR2 are SGHRS and YFSETQ. V lost 5 bases to trimming and J lost 5 bases, with 11 bases between them. The CDR3 runs 13 residues.

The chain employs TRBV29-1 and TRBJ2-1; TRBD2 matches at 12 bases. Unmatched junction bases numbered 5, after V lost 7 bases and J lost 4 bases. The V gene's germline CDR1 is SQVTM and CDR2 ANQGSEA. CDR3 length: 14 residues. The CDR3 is CSGGLAGTYNEQFF. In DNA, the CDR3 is TGCAGCGGAGGACTAGCGGGGACATACAATGAGCAGTTCTTC.